This is a list of T cell receptor beta chains from one sample in a study of T cell responses to AZD1222 COVID-19 vaccine. Clones were sequenced by immunoSEQ multiplex PCR, and TCRdb holds only the in-frame ones, with some missing. The table has over 150,000 clones, just under 95% seen once. The sequencing used peripheral blood, collected 28 days after the second dose of the MenACWY control vaccine. These receptors all stem from an adult who received the MenACWY meningococcal vaccine as a control. The CDR3 runs from the conserved cysteine through the conserved F or W. A D gene is named only where the DNA matches it firmly. A row's size may be missing; if present it is once, few, many or a size class.

TRBV19	NA	NA	TRBJ2-7	TGTGCCAGTAGTACGGTCCCCCCCCACGAGCAGTACTTC	CASSTVPPHEQYF
TRBV3-1/TRBV3-2	TRBD2	NA	TRBJ2-1	TGTGCCAGCAGCCAAGAGGGACTAGCGGGGGCCCTCAATGAGCAGTTCTTC	CASSQEGLAGALNEQFF
TRBV19	TRBD1	NA	TRBJ1-6	TGTGCCAGTAGTACCCCGGGACAGATTAATTCACCCCTCCACTTT	CASSTPGQINSPLHF
TRBV15	NA	NA	TRBJ1-5	TGTGCCACCAGCAGAGAGGACAATCAGCCCCAGCATTTT	CATSREDNQPQHF
TRBV7-3	NA	NA	TRBJ1-6	TGTGCCAGCAGCTCGGGGAGGGGATCACCCCTCCACTTT	CASSSGRGSPLHF
TRBV18	TRBD2	NA	TRBJ2-1	TGTGCCAGCTCACCGGGGCTAGCGGGGACCTACAATGAGCAGTTCTTC	CASSPGLAGTYNEQFF
TRBV5-1	NA	NA	TRBJ1-3	TGCGCCAGCACCGTAACAGGGCGCTCTGGAAACACCATATATTTT	CASTVTGRSGNTIYF
TRBV19	NA	NA	TRBJ2-5	TGTGCCAGTAGTCGGGCAGGGAGAGAGACCCAGTACTTC	CASSRAGRETQYF
TRBV7-2	TRBD1	NA	TRBJ1-4	TGTGCCAGCAGCTGGGACAGGGGACGCCATGACGGAAAACTGTTTTTT	CASSWDRGRHDGKLFF
TRBV28	NA	NA	TRBJ1-3	TGTGCCAGCAGTTTCAATTCAGCTAGCCCATCTGGAAACACCATATATTTT	CASSFNSASPSGNTIYF
TRBV7-9	NA	few	TRBJ1-2	TGTGCCAGCAGCGTCTCCGGGGGGCGCGACTATGGCTACACCTTC	CASSVSGGRDYGYTF
TRBV28	NA	NA	TRBJ1-4	TGTGCCACGGGACCCCCGTACGGAAAACTGTTTTTT	CATGPPYGKLFF
TRBV27	TRBD2	few	TRBJ2-3	TGTGCCAGCAGCCGATTGACTAGCGTGGCCACAGATACGCAGTATTTT	CASSRLTSVATDTQYF
TRBV7-9	NA	NA	TRBJ1-6	TGTGCCAGCAGCTTAGCGCGTCGGCCGAATTCACCCCTCCACTTT	CASSLARRPNSPLHF
TRBV6-5	NA	NA	TRBJ1-6	TGTGCCAGCAGGGACACTAATTCACCCCTCCACTTT	CASRDTNSPLHF
TRBV20-1	NA	NA	TRBJ2-1	TGCAGTGCTAGTAAGGGGGGGGTTAACAATGAGCAGTTCTTC	CSASKGGVNNEQFF
TRBV7-9	NA	NA	TRBJ1-6	TGTGCCAGCAGCTTCGGGGATTCACCCCTCCACTTT	CASSFGDSPLHF
TRBV7-7	TRBD2	NA	TRBJ2-3	TGTGCCAGCAGCAAACTGGGGAGCGGGGGGGTCGCAGATACGCAGTATTTT	CASSKLGSGGVADTQYF
TRBV4-2	TRBD2	NA	TRBJ2-7	TGTGCCAGCAGCCAAGGACTAGCAGGTATGAACGAGCAGTACTTC	CASSQGLAGMNEQYF
TRBV3-1/TRBV3-2	NA	few	TRBJ1-4	TGTGCCAGCAGCCAAACAGATCCATTCACGGGACATAATAATGAAAAACTGTTTTTT	CASSQTDPFTGHNNEKLFF
TRBV7-2	TRBD1	NA	TRBJ1-6	TGTGCCAGCAGCTTAAGTCCGGACAGGGCTTCACCCCTCCACTTT	CASSLSPDRASPLHF
TRBV7-9	NA	NA	TRBJ2-3	TGTGCCAGCAGCAACTCCGGTTTCACAGATACGCAGTATTTT	CASSNSGFTDTQYF
TRBV5-1	NA	NA	TRBJ1-4	TGCGCCAGCAGCTTGGCCCTAGATGAAAAACTGTTTTTT	CASSLALDEKLFF
TRBV5-1	NA	NA	TRBJ1-1	TGCGCCAGCAGCTTGGGTGGGGGGATAGGGACTGAAGCTTTCTTT	CASSLGGGIGTEAFF
TRBV6-4	NA	few	TRBJ1-2	TGTGCCAGCAGTGACTCTGGAAAGTATTTAACTGGCTACACCTTC	CASSDSGKYLTGYTF
TRBV7-9	TRBD2	many	TRBJ2-2	TGTGCCAGCAGCTCACCTCAGACTAGCGGAGTTTACACCGGGGAGCTGTTTTTT	CASSSPQTSGVYTGELFF
TRBV5-5	TRBD1	NA	TRBJ2-1	TGTGCCAGCAGCTTGAGGGACAGGGGGCCTAATGAGCAGTTCTTC	CASSLRDRGPNEQFF
TRBV5-5	TRBD1	NA	TRBJ1-5	TGTGCCAGCAGCTTGGGGACAGGGGCGGGGATCAGGAATCAGCCCCAGCATTTT	CASSLGTGAGIRNQPQHF
TRBV28	NA	NA	TRBJ1-6	TGTGCCAGCAGTCCAGCCCCATCTAGGGCCCAACCCCTCCACTTT	CASSPAPSRAQPLHF
TRBV6-6	NA	once	TRBJ1-3	TGTGCCAGCAGTTACGTGGCCGGGAGCTCTGGAAACACCATATATTTT	CASSYVAGSSGNTIYF
TRBV7-9	NA	NA	TRBJ1-2	TGTGCCGTAACGACAGAGAACTATGGCTACACCTTC	CAVTTENYGYTF
TRBV5-6	NA	NA	TRBJ1-1	TGTGCCAGCAGCCCTACAGGCCCGAACACTGAAGCTTTCTTT	CASSPTGPNTEAFF
TRBV5-6	TRBD1	NA	TRBJ2-3	TGTGCCAGCAGCGGGGGACAGCCCCATGAGGTAGATACGCAGTATTTT	CASSGGQPHEVDTQYF
TRBV6-5	NA	NA	TRBJ1-3	TGTGCCAGCAGTTACTCGGAGAGCGCTGGAAACACCATATATTTT	CASSYSESAGNTIYF
TRBV5-5	TRBD1	once	TRBJ1-2	TGTGCCAGCATCCCGGACAGGATCTATGGCTACACCTTC	CASIPDRIYGYTF
TRBV6-4	NA	NA	TRBJ2-1	TGTGCCAGCACCACTGGGAGAGGCGGGTCCCACCCCAATGAGCAGTTCTTC	CASTTGRGGSHPNEQFF
TRBV3-1/TRBV3-2	TRBD2	NA	TRBJ2-7	TGTGCCAGCAGCCTGACTAGCGGGGTTGGCCTCTCCTACGAGCAGTACTTC	CASSLTSGVGLSYEQYF
TRBV27	TRBD1	NA	TRBJ1-1	TGTGCCAGCAGTCTCGACAGGGGGATGCAGACAGCTTTCTTT	CASSLDRGMQTAFF
TRBV5-6	TRBD1	NA	TRBJ2-5	TGTGCCAGCAGCGAGGACAGGGCAGAGACCCAGTACTTC	CASSEDRAETQYF
TRBV5-5	TRBD1	NA	TRBJ1-1	TGTGCCAGCAGCCGACAGGGATGGAACACTGAAGCTTTCTTT	CASSRQGWNTEAFF
TRBV4-2	NA	NA	TRBJ2-2	TGTGCCAGCAGCCATTATATGGCCGGGGAGCTGTTTTTT	CASSHYMAGELFF
TRBV7-9	NA	NA	TRBJ2-5	TGTGCCAGCAGCCCGGCGTCGAACCAAGAGACCCAGTACTTC	CASSPASNQETQYF
TRBV9	TRBD1	NA	TRBJ1-1	TGTGCCAGCAGCGCAGGACAGGGGGTGAACACTGAAGCTTTCTTT	CASSAGQGVNTEAFF
TRBV4-1	NA	NA	TRBJ2-3	TGCGCCAGCAGCCTAAGGGCCGACACAGATACGCAGTATTTT	CASSLRADTDTQYF
TRBV28	NA	few	TRBJ1-4	TGTGCCAGCAGTTCGCCAGGAGGGTATTCGCAGACTAATGAAAAACTGTTTTTT	CASSSPGGYSQTNEKLFF
TRBV6-5	NA	NA	TRBJ1-1	TGTGCCAGCAGTAGAGGGGCTCGCGACACTGAAGCTTTCTTT	CASSRGARDTEAFF
TRBV18	NA	NA	TRBJ1-3	TGTGCCAGCTCAGCACCCAGACAGGCCAGCTCTGGAAACACCATATATTTT	CASSAPRQASSGNTIYF
TRBV18	TRBD1	NA	TRBJ1-5	TGTGCCAGCTCACCACTGCGGCAGGGGGACAATCAGCCCCAGCATTTT	CASSPLRQGDNQPQHF
TRBV6-5	TRBD2	NA	TRBJ2-3	TGTGCCAGCAGTTACTCTTCGGGGGGGCCTGGGGATACGCAGTATTTT	CASSYSSGGPGDTQYF
TRBV3-1/TRBV3-2	NA	once	TRBJ1-3	TGTGCCAGCAGCCAAGGGACTAGTCGGTGGAACACCATATATTTT	CASSQGTSRWNTIYF
TRBV28	NA	NA	TRBJ1-1	TGTGCCAGCTCAGTGATTAGAGAGGGGGATGAAGCTTTCTTT	CASSVIREGDEAFF
TRBV20-1	TRBD2	NA	TRBJ2-1	TGCAGTGCTAGTTTTCTAGCGGGGGAAACGTACAATGAGCAGTTCTTC	CSASFLAGETYNEQFF
TRBV4-2	NA	NA	TRBJ1-5	TGTGCCAGCAGCCAAGCCCGTGGTCAGCCCCAGCATTTT	CASSQARGQPQHF
TRBV13	NA	NA	TRBJ1-5	TGTGCCAGCAGCTTCCAAAATCAGCCCCAGCATTTT	CASSFQNQPQHF
TRBV11-1	NA	NA	TRBJ2-5	TGTGCCAGCAGCCCGGGGACCACTCAGCGGGAGACCCAGTACTTC	CASSPGTTQRETQYF
TRBV7-8	TRBD1	NA	TRBJ1-5	TGTGCCAGCAGCTCGGACAGGGAACAGCCCCAGCATTTT	CASSSDREQPQHF
TRBV9	NA	NA	TRBJ2-2	TGTGCCAGCAGCGCTAAGATGATCAACTCTAACACCGGGGAGCTGTTTTTT	CASSAKMINSNTGELFF
TRBV5-1	NA	once	TRBJ1-4	TGCGCCAGCAGCTTGAGTGGCACTAATGAAAAACTGTTTTTT	CASSLSGTNEKLFF
TRBV19	TRBD1	NA	TRBJ1-2	TGTGCCAGTAGTCCCCGAGGTCGGGACAGTAGTTTCGGCTACACCTTC	CASSPRGRDSSFGYTF
TRBV21-1	NA	NA	TRBJ1-2	TGTGCCAGCAGCCACGTGTATTTGGGTCCCACGATAAACTATGGCTACACCTTC	CASSHVYLGPTINYGYTF